The 5 T cell receptor beta chains below were found in one sample sequenced in a study of shared clonotypes between healthy human individuals. The data were produced by immunoSEQ multiplex PCR, yet TCRdb's version contains in-frame clones alone and is incomplete. In the table there are approximately 640,000 clones, about nine tenths of which are singletons. Sequenced material: memory CD8+ T cells from PBMCs. Specified subset: CD45RO+ cells pooled with CCR7-negative TemRA cells. These receptors originate from a man younger than 30 in good health. Some clones in this sample may be carry-over from other donors' samples.

The chain is built from TRBV7-9 and TRBJ2-3, with D perhaps TRBD1 (6 bases). The germline CDR1 and CDR2 sequences are SEHNR and FQNEAQ (reference sequence). The V end was cut by 4 bases, the J end by 2 bases, with 19 bases between. The CDR3 totals 17 residues. CDR3 residues: CASSSKPGDTTTDTQYF. The CDR3 nucleotides read TGTGCCAGCAGCTCCAAACCAGGGGACACTACCACAGATACGCAGTATTTT.

The chain uses TRBV5-1 and TRBJ2-5, with 8 positions matching TRBD1. Losses at the gene ends were 6 bases for V and 0 bases for J; bases not matched to a gene: 1. This CDR3 contains 13 residues. Looked up from germline, CDR1 is SGHRS and CDR2 is YFSETQ. CDR3 nucleotide sequence: TGCGCCAGCAAGACAGGGGACCAAGAGACCCAGTACTTC. Protein: CASKTGDQETQYF.

This rearrangement joins TRBV7-3 to TRBJ2-1; no firm D call. In germline, CDR1 is SGHTA, CDR2 FQGTGA. The CDR3 has 16 residues. V lost 2 bases and J 2 bases, leaving 13 bases between the germline ends. CDR3 coding DNA: TGTGCCAGCAGCTTAGCCGGTGGCCAGACCTACAATGAGCAGTTCTTC. Amino acids: CASSLAGGQTYNEQFF.

J is TRBJ1-5 and V is TRBV27, with D possibly matching TRBD1 (5 bases). Looked up from germline, CDR1 is MNHEY and CDR2 is SMNVEV (reference sequence). V shed 1 base and J shed 0 bases, with 13 bases lying between them. CDR3 length: 17 residues. The CDR3 coding sequence is TGTGCCAGCAGTTTATTGGGACGGTACCCTAGCAATCAGCCCCAGCATTTT. Its translation is CASSLLGRYPSNQPQHF.

In DNA, the CDR3 is TGTGCCAGCAGAGAGGGAGTATACACCGGGGAGCTGTTTTTT. It translates to CASREGVYTGELFF. This chain joins TRBV6-1 and TRBJ2-2, with D perhaps matching TRBD2 (5 bases). Germline values: CDR1 MNHNS, CDR2 SASEGT. The CDR3 has 14 amino acids. Trimming stripped 6 bases from V and 3 bases from J, with 11 bases between.